This T cell receptor (beta chain) was recovered during a study of lymphopenia after photon versus proton radiotherapy. Notes on this clone: Its antigen is not known.

Study outcomes and limitations: Authors raise, but do not show, better survival with proton therapy. Larger post-nadir TCR diversity loss correlated inversely with survival in deceased patients. Post-nadir diversity loss with photons came from oligoclonal expansion, particularly CD8+ Temra cells. Relative stability marked proton patients; photon patients lost diversity and naive cells.

CDR3 length equals 14 residues. The trim removed 5 bases at V and 2 bases at J, leaving 8 bases unmatched. Germline-derived CDR1 and CDR2 are GTSNPN and SVGIG (reference sequence). Data came from immunoSEQ multiplex PCR; TCRdb stores just in-frame clones and leaves some out. The table has 65,000 to 85,000 clones, about nine tenths seen once. This sequence originates from a middle-aged woman with cholangiocarcinoma. This sample comprised peripheral blood, obtained from a patient treated with photon-based radiotherapy. The chain carries TRBV30 and TRBJ1-1; 7 nucleotides line up with TRBD1. This chain's CDR3 is CAWVLRGYNTEAFF. The DNA of the CDR3 is TGTGCCTGGGTGCTCAGGGGGTACAACACTGAAGCTTTCTTT.